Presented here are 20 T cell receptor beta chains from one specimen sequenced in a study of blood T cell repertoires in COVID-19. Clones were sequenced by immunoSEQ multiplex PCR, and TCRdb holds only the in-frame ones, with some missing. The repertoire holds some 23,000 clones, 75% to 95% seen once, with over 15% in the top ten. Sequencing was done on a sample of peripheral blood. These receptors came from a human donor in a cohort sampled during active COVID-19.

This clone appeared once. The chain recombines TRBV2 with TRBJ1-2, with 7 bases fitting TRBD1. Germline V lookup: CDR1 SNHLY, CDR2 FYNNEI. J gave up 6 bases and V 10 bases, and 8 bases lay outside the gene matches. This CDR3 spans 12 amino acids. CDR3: CAKREQGHGYTF. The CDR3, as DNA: TGTGCCAAAAGGGAACAGGGGCATGGCTACACCTTC.

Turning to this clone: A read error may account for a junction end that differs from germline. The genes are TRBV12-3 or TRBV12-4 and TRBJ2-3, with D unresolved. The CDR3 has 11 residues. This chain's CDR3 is CANSFYDTQYF. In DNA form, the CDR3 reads TGTGCCAACAGTTTCTACGATACGCAGTATTTT.

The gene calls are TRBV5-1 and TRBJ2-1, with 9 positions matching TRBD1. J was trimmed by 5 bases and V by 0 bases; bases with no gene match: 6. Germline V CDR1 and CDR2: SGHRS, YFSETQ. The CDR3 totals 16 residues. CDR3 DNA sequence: TGCGCCAGCAGCTTGGGACCGGGACAGGGAGACAATGAGCAGTTCTTC. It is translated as CASSLGPGQGDNEQFF.

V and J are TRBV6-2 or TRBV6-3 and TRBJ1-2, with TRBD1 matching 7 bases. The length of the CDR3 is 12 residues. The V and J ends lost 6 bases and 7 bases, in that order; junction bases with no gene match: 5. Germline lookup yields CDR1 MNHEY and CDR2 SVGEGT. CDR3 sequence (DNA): TGTGCCAGCAGCTTTAGGGGGCCTGGCTACACCTTC. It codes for CASSFRGPGYTF.

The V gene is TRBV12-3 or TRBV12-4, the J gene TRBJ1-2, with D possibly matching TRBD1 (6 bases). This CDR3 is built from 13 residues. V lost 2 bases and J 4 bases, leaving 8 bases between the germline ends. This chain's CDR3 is CASSLQDSYGYTF. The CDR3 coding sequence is TGTGCCAGCAGTTTACAGGACAGCTATGGCTACACCTTC.

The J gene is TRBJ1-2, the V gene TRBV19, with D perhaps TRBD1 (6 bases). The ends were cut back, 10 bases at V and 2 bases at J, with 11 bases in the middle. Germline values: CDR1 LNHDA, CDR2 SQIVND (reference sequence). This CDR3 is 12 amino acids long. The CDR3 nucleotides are TGTGCCACCACGGACAGCAACTATGGCTACACCTTC. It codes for CATTDSNYGYTF.

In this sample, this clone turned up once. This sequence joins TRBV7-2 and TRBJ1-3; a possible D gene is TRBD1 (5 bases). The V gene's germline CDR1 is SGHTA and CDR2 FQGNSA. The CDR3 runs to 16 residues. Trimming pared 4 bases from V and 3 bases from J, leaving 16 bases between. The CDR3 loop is CASSWRVGGGGNTIYF. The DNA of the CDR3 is TGTGCCAGCAGCTGGCGCGTGGGGGGAGGTGGAAACACCATATATTTT.

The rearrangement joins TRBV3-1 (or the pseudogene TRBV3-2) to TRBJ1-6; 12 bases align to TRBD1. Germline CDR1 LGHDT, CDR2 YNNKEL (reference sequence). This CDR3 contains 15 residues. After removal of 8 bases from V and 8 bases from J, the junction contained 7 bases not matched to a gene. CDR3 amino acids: CASRGQGARYSPLHF. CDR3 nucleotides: TGTGCCAGCCGGGGACAGGGGGCCCGATATTCACCCCTCCACTTT.

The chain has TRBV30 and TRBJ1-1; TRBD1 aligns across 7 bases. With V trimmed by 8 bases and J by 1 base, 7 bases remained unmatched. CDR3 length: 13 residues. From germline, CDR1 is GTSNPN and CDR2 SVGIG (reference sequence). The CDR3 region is CASRQGANTEAFF. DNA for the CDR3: TGTGCCAGTCGACAGGGTGCGAACACTGAAGCTTTCTTT.

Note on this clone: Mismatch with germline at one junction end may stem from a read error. CDR3 sequence: CASSLGTSGGNGQFF. The CDR3 DNA is TGTGCCAGCAGTCTCGGGACTAGCGGGGGGAATGGGCAGTTCTTC. This sequence joins TRBV2 and TRBJ2-1, with 15 bases that match TRBD2. Per germline, CDR1 SNHLY and CDR2 FYNNEI. This CDR3 is 15 amino acids long.

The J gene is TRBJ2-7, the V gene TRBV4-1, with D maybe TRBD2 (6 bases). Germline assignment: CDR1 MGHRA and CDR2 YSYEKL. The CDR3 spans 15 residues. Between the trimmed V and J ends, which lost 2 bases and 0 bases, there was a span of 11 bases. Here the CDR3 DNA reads TGCGCCAGCAGCCAAATTATCGGGGGCTCCTACGAGCAGTACTTC. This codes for CASSQIIGGSYEQYF.

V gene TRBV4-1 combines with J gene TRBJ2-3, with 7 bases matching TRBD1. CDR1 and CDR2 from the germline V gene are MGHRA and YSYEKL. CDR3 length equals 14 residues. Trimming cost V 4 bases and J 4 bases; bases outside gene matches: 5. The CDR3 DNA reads TGCGCCAGCAGCCGGGACAGTATTTCAGATACGCAGTATTTT. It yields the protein CASSRDSISDTQYF.

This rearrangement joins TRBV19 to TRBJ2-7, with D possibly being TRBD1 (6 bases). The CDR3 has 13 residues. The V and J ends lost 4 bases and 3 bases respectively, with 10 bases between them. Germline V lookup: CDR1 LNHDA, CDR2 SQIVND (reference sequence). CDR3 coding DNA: TGTGCCAGTAGTAGGGGACAAAACTACGAGCAGTACTTC. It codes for CASSRGQNYEQYF.

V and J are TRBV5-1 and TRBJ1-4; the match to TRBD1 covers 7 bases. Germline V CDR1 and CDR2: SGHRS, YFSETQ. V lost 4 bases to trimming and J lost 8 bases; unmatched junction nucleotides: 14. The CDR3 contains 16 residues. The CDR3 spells CASSPSTQGGAEKLFF. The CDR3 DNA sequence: TGCGCCAGCAGCCCTAGTACCCAGGGGGGCGCGGAAAAACTGTTTTTT.

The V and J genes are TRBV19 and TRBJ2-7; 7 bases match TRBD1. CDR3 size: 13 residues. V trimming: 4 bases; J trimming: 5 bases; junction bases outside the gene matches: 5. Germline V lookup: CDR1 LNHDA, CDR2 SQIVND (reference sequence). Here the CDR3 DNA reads TGTGCCAGTAGTAGCAGGGGGTTGGACGAGCAGTACTTC. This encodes CASSSRGLDEQYF.

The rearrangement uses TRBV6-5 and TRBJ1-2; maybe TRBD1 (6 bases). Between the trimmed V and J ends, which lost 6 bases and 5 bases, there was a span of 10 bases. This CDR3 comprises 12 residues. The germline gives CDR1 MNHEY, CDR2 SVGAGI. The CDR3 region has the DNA TGTGCCAGCAGGCTCGGACAGTATGGCTACACCTTC. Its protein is CASRLGQYGYTF.

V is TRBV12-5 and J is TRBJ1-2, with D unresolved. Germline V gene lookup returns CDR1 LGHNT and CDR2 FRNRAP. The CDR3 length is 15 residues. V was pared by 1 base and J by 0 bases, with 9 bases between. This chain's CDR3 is CASGLGMAANYGYTF. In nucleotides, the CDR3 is TGTGCTAGTGGTTTGGGTATGGCCGCTAACTATGGCTACACCTTC.

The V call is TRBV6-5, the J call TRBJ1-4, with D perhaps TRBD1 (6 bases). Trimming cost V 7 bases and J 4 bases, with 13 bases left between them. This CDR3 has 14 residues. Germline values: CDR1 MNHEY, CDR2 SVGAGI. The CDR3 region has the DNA TGTGCCAGCACGGGGGGGGGCCTTAATGAAAAACTGTTTTTT. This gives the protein CASTGGGLNEKLFF.

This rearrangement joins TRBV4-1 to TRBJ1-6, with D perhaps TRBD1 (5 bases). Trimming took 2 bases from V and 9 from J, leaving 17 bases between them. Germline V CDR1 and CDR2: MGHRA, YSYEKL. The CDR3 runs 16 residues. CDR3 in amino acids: CASSQHLSRAGSPLHF. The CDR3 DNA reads TGCGCCAGCAGCCAACACCTAAGCAGGGCAGGTTCACCCCTCCACTTT.

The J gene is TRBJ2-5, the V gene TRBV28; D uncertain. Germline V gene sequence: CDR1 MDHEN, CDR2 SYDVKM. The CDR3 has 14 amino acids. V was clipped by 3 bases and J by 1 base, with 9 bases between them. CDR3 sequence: CASSFGSSQETQYF. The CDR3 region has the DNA TGTGCCAGCAGTTTCGGGTCTAGCCAAGAGACCCAGTACTTC.